This record covers a single TCR beta chain. As yet, its antigen is unknown. With 5 bases clipped from V and 4 bases from J, the junction kept 13 bases outside the gene matches. Germline V gene sequence: CDR1 MNHEY, CDR2 SMNVEV (reference sequence). This CDR3 spans 17 amino acids. The authors distributed each subset's genomic DNA evenly over several immunoSEQ plates. Sequencing used immunoSEQ multiplex PCR; TCRdb keeps in-frame clones, though not all of them. The repertoire holds about 2.1 million clones, with roughly 91% as singletons. This sample was included in a study of shared clonotypes between healthy human individuals. Study conclusions and caveats: Naive CD4 clonotypes were shared across a few donors at roughly 4.6%.

Naive CD8 cells lacked CD45RO and underwent positive selection for CCR7, leaving out terminally differentiated effector memory CD45RA+ cells. Healthy adults negative for HIV, lacking recent acute infections or vaccinations, served as donors. Adults of Caucasian background living in Nashville, Tennessee made up all donors. This receptor was obtained from a man between 18 and 29 years old in good health. Some clones in this sample may be carry-over from other donors' samples. The sequenced sample was naive CD8+ T cells from PBMCs. The chain is built from TRBV27 and TRBJ1-1; 10 nucleotides line up with TRBD1. The CDR3 region has the DNA TGTGCCAGCAGTCTCGCCGGGGGACAGGGGATCGCCACTGAAGCTTTCTTT. It specifies CASSLAGGQGIATEAFF.